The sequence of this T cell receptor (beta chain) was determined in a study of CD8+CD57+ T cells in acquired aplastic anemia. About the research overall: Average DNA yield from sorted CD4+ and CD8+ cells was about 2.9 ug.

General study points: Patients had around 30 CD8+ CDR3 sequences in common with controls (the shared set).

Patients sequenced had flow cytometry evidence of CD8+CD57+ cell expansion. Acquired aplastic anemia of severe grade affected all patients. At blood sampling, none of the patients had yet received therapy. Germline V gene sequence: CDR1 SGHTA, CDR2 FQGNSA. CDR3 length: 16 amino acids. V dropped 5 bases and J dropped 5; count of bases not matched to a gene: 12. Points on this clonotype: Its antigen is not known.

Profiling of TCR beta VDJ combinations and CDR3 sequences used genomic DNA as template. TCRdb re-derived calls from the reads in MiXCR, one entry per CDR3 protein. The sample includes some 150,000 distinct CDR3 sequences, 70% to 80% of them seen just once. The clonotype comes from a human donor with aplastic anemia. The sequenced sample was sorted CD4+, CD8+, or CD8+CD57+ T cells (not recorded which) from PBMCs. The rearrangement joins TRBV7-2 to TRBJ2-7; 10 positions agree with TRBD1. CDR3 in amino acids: CASSQEDRGRINEQYF. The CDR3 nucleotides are TGTGCCAGCAGCCAAGAAGACAGGGGGCGCATCAACGAGCAGTACTTC.